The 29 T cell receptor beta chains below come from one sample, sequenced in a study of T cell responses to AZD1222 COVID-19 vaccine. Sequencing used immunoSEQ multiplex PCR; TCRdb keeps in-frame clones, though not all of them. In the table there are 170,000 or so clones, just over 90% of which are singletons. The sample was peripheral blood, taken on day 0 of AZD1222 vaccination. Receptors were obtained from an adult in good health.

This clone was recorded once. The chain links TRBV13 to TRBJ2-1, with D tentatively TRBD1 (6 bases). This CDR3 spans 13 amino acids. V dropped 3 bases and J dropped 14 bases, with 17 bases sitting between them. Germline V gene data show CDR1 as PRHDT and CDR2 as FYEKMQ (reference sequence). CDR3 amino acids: CASSLLGTYDKFF. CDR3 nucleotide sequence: TGTGCCAGCAGCTTGTTAGGGACATACGATAAGTTCTTC.

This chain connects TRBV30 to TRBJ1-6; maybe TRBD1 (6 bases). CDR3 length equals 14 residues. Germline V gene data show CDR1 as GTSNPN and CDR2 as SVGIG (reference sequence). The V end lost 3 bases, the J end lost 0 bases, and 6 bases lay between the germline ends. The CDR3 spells CAWRTGSYNSPLHF. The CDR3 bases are TGTGCCTGGAGGACAGGCTCCTATAATTCACCCCTCCACTTT.

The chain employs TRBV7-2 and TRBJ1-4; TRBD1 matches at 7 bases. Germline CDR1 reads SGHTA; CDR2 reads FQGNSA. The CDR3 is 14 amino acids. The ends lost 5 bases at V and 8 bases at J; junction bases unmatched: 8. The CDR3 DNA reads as TGTGCCAGCAGCCTTACAGGGGCTGGAGAAAAACTGTTTTTT. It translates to CASSLTGAGEKLFF.

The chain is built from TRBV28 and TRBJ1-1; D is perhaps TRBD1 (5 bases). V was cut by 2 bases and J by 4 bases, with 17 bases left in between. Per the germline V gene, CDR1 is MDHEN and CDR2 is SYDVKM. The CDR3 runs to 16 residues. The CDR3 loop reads CASSLGAGPRATEAFF. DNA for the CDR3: TGTGCCAGCAGTTTAGGGGCGGGGCCGAGGGCCACTGAAGCTTTCTTT.

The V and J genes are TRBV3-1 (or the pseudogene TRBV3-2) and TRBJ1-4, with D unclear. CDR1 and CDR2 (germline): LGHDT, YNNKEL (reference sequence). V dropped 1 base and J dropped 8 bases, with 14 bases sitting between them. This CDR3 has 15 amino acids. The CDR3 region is CASSQVGGGQEKLFF. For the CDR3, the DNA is TGTGCCAGCAGCCAAGTAGGTGGTGGGCAGGAAAAACTGTTTTTT.

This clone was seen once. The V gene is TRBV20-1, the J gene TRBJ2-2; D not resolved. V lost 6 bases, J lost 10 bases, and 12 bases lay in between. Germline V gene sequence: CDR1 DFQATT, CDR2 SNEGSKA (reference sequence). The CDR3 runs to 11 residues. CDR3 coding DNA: TGCAGTGCCCGGGCAGCGAAGGAGCTGTTTTTT. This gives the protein CSARAAKELFF.

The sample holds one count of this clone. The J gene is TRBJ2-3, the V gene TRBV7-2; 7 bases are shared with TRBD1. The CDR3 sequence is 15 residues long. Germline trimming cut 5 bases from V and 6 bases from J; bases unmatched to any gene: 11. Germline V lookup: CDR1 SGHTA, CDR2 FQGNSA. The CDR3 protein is CASSRQGWGTDTQYF. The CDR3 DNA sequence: TGTGCCAGCAGCAGACAGGGTTGGGGTACGGATACGCAGTATTTT.

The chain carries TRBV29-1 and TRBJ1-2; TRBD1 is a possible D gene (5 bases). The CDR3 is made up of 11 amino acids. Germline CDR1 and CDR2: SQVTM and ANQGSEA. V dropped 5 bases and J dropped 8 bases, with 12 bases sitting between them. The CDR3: CSVLGPYGYTF. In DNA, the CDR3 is TGCAGCGTTTTGGGACCCTACGGCTACACCTTC.

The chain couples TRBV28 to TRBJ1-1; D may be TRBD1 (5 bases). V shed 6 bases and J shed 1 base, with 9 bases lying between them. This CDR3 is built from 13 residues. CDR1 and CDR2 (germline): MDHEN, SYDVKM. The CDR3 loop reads CASRLTGNTEAFF. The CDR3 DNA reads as TGTGCCAGCAGACTCACAGGGAACACTGAAGCTTTCTTT. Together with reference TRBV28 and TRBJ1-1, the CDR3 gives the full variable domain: DVKVTQSSRYLVKRTGEKVFLECVQDMDHENMFWYRQDPGLGLRLIYFSYDVKMKEKGDIPEGYSVSREKKERFSLILESASTNQTSMYLCASRLTGNTEAFFGQGTRLTVV.

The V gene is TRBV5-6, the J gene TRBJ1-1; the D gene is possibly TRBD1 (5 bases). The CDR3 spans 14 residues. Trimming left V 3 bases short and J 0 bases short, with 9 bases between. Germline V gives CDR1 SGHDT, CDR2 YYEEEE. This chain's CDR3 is CASSWGGVNTEAFF. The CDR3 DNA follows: TGTGCCAGCAGCTGGGGGGGTGTGAACACTGAAGCTTTCTTT. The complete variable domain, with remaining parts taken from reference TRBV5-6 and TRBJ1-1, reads DAGVTQSPTHLIKTRGQQVTLRCSPKSGHDTVSWYQQALGQGPQFIFQYYEEEERQRGNFPDRFSGHQFPNYSSELNVNALLLGDSALYLCASSWGGVNTEAFFGQGTRLTVV.

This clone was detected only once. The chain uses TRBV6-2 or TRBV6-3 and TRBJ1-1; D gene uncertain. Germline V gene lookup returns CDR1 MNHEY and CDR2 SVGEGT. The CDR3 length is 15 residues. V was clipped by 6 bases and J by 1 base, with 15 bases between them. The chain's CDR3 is CASSEILQANTEAFF. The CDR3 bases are TGTGCCAGCAGCGAAATACTACAAGCGAACACTGAAGCTTTCTTT.

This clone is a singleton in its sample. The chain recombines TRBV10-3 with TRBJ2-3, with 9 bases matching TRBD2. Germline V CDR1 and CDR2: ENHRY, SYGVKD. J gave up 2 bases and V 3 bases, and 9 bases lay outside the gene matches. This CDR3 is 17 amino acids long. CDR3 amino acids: CAISDGGSGGLTDTQYF. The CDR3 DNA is TGTGCCATCAGTGATGGGGGTAGCGGGGGACTCACAGATACGCAGTATTTT.

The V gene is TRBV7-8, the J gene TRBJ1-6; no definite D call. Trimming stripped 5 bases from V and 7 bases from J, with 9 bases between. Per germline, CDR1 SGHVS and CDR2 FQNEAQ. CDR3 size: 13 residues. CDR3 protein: CASSLESNSPLHF. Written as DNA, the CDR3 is TGTGCCAGCAGCCTGGAGTCGAATTCACCCCTCCACTTT. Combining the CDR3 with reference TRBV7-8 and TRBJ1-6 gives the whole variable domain GAGVSQSPRYKVAKRGQDVALRCDPISGHVSLFWYQQALGQGPEFLTYFQNEAQLDKSGLPSDRFFAERPEGSVSTLKIQRTQQEDSAVYLCASSLESNSPLHFGNGTRLTVT.

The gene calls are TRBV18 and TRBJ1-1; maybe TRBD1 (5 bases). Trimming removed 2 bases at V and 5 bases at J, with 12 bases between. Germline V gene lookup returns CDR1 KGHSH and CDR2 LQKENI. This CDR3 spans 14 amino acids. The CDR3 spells CASSPGGDLTEAFF. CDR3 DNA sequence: TGTGCCAGCTCACCAGGGGGGGATTTGACTGAAGCTTTCTTT. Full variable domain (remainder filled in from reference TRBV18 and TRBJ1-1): NAGVMQNPRHLVRRRGQEARLRCSPMKGHSHVYWYRQLPEEGLKFMVYLQKENIIDESGMPKERFSAEFPKEGPSILRIQQVVRGDSAAYFCASSPGGDLTEAFFGQGTRLTVV.

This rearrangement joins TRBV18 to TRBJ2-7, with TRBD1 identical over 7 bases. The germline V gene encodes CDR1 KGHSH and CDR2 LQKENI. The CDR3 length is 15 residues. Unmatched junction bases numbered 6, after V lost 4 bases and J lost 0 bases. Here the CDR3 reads CASSHIRDSSYEQYF. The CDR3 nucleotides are TGTGCCAGCTCACACATCCGGGACAGCTCCTACGAGCAGTACTTC.

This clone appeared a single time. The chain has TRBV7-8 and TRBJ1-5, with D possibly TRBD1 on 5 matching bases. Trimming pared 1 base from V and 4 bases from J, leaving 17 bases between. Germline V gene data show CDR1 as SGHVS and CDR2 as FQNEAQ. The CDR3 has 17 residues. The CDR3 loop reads CASSLGGGGAGNQPQHF. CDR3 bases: TGTGCCAGCAGCTTAGGGGGCGGGGGAGCTGGGAATCAGCCCCAGCATTTT.

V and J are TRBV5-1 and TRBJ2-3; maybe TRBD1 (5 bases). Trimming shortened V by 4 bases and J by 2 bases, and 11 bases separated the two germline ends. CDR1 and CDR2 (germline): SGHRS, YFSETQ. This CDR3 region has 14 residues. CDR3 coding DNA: TGCGCCAGCAGCCTAGGGGCCCTCACAGATACGCAGTATTTT. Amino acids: CASSLGALTDTQYF.

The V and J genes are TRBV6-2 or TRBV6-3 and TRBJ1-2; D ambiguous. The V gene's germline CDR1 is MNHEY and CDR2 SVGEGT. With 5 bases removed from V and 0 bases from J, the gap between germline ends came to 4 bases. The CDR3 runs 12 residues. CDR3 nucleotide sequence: TGTGCCAGCAGTGTCGCTAACTATGGCTACACCTTC. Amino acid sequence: CASSVANYGYTF.

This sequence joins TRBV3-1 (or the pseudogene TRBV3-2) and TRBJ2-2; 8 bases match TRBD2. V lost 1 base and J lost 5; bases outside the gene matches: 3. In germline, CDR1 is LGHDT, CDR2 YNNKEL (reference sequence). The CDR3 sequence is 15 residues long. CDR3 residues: CASSQGLAFTGELFF. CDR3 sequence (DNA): TGTGCCAGCAGCCAAGGACTAGCGTTTACCGGGGAGCTGTTTTTT.

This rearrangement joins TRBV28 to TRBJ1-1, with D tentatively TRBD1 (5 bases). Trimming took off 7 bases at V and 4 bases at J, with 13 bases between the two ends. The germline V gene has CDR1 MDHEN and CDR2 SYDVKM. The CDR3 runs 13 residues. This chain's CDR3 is CASTPGRLTEAFF. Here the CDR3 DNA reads TGTGCCAGCACTCCGGGACGGCTCACTGAAGCTTTCTTT.

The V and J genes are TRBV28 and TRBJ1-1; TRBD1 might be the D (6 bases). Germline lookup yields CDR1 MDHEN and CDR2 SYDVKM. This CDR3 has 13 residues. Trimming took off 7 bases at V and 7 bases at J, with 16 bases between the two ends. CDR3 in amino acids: CASTPWQDSEAFF. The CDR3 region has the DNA TGTGCCAGCACTCCCTGGCAGGACAGTGAAGCTTTCTTT.

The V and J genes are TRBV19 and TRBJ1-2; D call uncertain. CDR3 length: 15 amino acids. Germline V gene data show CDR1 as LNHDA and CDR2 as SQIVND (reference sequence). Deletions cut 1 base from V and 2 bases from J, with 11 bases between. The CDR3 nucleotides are TGTGCCAGTAGTATAGGAGCAGGTTTGAACTATGGCTACACCTTC. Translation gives CASSIGAGLNYGYTF.

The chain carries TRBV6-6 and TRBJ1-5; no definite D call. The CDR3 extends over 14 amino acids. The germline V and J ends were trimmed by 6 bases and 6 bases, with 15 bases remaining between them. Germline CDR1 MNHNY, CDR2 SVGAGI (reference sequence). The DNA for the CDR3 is TGTGCCAGCAGCAAGGACGGCGTGACTCAGCCCCAGCATTTT. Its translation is CASSKDGVTQPQHF.

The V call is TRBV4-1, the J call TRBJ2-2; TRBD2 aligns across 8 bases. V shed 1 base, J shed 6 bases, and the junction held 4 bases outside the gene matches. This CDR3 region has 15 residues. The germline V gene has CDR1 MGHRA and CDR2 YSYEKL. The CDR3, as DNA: TGCGCCAGCAGCCAAGTTAGCGGGGCCGCCGGGGAGCTGTTTTTT. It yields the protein CASSQVSGAAGELFF.

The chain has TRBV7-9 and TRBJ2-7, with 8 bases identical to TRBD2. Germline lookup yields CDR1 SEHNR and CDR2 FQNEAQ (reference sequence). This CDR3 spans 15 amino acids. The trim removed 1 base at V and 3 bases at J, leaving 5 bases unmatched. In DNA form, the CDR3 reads TGTGCCAGCAGCTTAGTAGCCCTAGCGGGCTACGAGCAGTACTTC. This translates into CASSLVALAGYEQYF.

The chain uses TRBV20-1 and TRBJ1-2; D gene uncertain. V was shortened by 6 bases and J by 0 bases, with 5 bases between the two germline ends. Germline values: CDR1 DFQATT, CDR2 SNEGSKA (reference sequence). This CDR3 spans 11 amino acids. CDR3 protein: CSAGPNYGYTF. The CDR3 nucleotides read TGCAGTGCCGGGCCTAACTATGGCTACACCTTC.

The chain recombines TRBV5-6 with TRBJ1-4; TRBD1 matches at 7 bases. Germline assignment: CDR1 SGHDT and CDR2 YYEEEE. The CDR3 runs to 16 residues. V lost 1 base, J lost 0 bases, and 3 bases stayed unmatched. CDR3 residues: CASSLLQGATNEKLFF. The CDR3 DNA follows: TGTGCCAGCAGCTTGCTGCAGGGGGCAACTAATGAAAAACTGTTTTTT.

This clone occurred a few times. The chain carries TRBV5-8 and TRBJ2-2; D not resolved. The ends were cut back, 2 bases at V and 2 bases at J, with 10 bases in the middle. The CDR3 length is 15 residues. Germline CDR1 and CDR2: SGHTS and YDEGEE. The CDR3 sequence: CASSFRVSNTGELFF. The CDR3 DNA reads TGTGCCAGCAGCTTTCGCGTATCTAACACCGGGGAGCTGTTTTTT.

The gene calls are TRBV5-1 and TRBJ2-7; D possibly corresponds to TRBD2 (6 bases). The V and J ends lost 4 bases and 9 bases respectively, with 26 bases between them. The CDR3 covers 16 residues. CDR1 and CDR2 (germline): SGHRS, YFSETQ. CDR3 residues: CASSPGTLQGPEGQYF. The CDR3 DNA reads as TGCGCCAGCAGCCCCGGGACCCTCCAGGGCCCGGAGGGGCAGTACTTC.